What follows are 30 T cell receptor beta chains derived from one specimen sequenced in a study of identical twins. TCRdb recomputed calls from the 5' RACE reads with MiXCR, one row per CDR3 protein. The sample lists some 320,000 distinct CDR3 sequences, 10% to 15% occurring once. These data also featured in a second study, about yellow fever vaccine responses in identical twins.

The sample consisted of CD8+ T cells sorted from blood. These receptors were taken from a woman in her late teens or twenties in good health.

Only a few counts were recorded for this clonotype. This chain connects TRBV5-1 to TRBJ2-2; 8 bases are a match to TRBD2. The CDR3 has 16 amino acids. Germline lookup yields CDR1 SGHRS and CDR2 YFSETQ. The J segment lost 7 bases and the V segment lost 0 bases, leaving 8 bases of the junction unmatched. The DNA for the CDR3 is TGCGCCAGCAGCTTGGCCCGGGGGGGGCGCAACGGGGAGCTGTTTTTT. It specifies CASSLARGGRNGELFF.

This clonotype was recorded many times. The chain carries TRBV28 and TRBJ1-1, with a possible D match to TRBD1 (6 bases). Per the germline V gene, CDR1 is MDHEN and CDR2 is SYDVKM. The CDR3 is made up of 13 amino acids. Trimming removed 6 bases at V and 3 bases at J, with 11 bases between. Here the CDR3 reads CASSPQGYTEAFF. Written as DNA, the CDR3 is TGTGCCAGCAGCCCGCAGGGGTACACTGAAGCTTTCTTT.

This clonotype occurred many times. The CDR3 reads CASSTLQGGLEKLFF. In DNA, the CDR3 is TGTGCCAGCAGTACCCTCCAGGGGGGGTTGGAAAAACTGTTTTTT. V is TRBV12-3 or TRBV12-4 and J is TRBJ1-4; TRBD1 aligns across 7 bases. This CDR3 is built from 15 residues. V was clipped by 5 bases and J by 8 bases; unmatched bases: 11.

This clonotype was seen ten or more times. The gene calls are TRBV12-3 or TRBV12-4 and TRBJ2-7; TRBD1 matches at 9 bases. J gave up 1 base and V 3 bases, and 1 base lay outside the gene matches. CDR3 size: 14 residues. CDR3 protein: CASSFGTGSYEQYF. DNA for the CDR3: TGTGCCAGCAGTTTCGGGACAGGGTCCTACGAGCAGTACTTC.

This clonotype was detected many times. The rearrangement joins TRBV5-5 to TRBJ2-1; unclear D gene. Trimming stripped 4 bases from V and 3 bases from J, with 14 bases between. The CDR3 is 15 residues long. Germline V gene lookup returns CDR1 SGHKS and CDR2 YYEKEE (reference sequence). The CDR3 loop is CASSPLGDHYNEQFF. DNA of the CDR3: TGTGCCAGCAGCCCCCTGGGTGACCACTACAATGAGCAGTTCTTC.

This clonotype was observed a handful of times. J is TRBJ2-1 and V is TRBV4-1, with D possibly matching TRBD2 (5 bases). Germline V gene data show CDR1 as MGHRA and CDR2 as YSYEKL. The V gene lost 4 bases and the J gene lost 4 bases, with 8 bases spanning the gap. The CDR3 has 13 residues. This CDR3 is CASSPQRYNEQFF. CDR3 sequence (DNA): TGCGCCAGCAGCCCCCAGCGGTACAATGAGCAGTTCTTC.

There are a few counts of this clonotype. This chain links TRBV20-1 with TRBJ2-1; D ambiguous. The CDR3 covers 13 residues. CDR1 and CDR2 from the germline V gene are DFQATT and SNEGSKA (reference sequence). With 6 bases removed from V and 0 bases from J, the gap between germline ends came to 9 bases. This CDR3 reads CSAHSRSYNEQFF. The CDR3 DNA reads as TGCAGTGCCCACTCCCGCTCCTACAATGAGCAGTTCTTC.

This chain links TRBV29-1 with TRBJ2-7, with 7 bases that match TRBD2. The germline V gene encodes CDR1 SQVTM and CDR2 ANQGSEA. The length of the CDR3 is 15 residues. V gave up 4 bases and J gave up 3 bases; unmatched junction bases: 12. Written as DNA, the CDR3 is TGCAGCGTTGTGGGGGGGAGCCTGGGAAGCTACGAGCAGTACTTC. This encodes CSVVGGSLGSYEQYF.

Ten or more counts support this clonotype. The chain has TRBV10-3 and TRBJ2-3, with 9 bases identical to TRBD2. Germline V CDR1 and CDR2: ENHRY, SYGVKD. V was clipped by 0 bases and J by 2 bases; unmatched bases: 6. The CDR3 extends over 17 amino acids. CDR3 bases: TGTGCCATCAGTGAGTCGGGTCTAGCGGGGTTCACAGATACGCAGTATTTT. It codes for CAISESGLAGFTDTQYF.

This clonotype has just a few counts. V and J are TRBV6-5 and TRBJ1-1; D possibly corresponds to TRBD1 (6 bases). This CDR3 contains 14 residues. V lost 0 bases, J lost 7 bases, and 12 bases lay in between. Germline V CDR1 and CDR2: MNHEY, SVGAGI. The CDR3: CASSYSSGTIEAFF. The CDR3 coding sequence is TGTGCCAGCAGTTACTCGAGTGGGACAATTGAAGCTTTCTTT.

The chain carries TRBV5-5 and TRBJ1-1, with a weak D call TRBD1 (6 bases). The V gene lost 1 base and the J gene lost 4 bases, with 11 bases spanning the gap. The germline CDR1 and CDR2 sequences are SGHKS and YYEKEE (reference sequence). This CDR3 has 14 residues. This CDR3 is CASSLWAGATEAFF. CDR3 DNA: TGTGCCAGCAGCTTGTGGGCAGGGGCCACTGAAGCTTTCTTT. Full variable domain (outside the CDR3, taken from reference TRBV5-5 and TRBJ1-1): DAGVTQSPTHLIKTRGQQVTLRCSPISGHKSVSWYQQVLGQGPQFIFQYYEKEERGRGNFPDRFSARQFPNYSSELNVNALLLGDSALYLCASSLWAGATEAFFGQGTRLTVV.

The V and J genes are TRBV7-9 and TRBJ1-1; tentatively, D is TRBD1 (6 bases). Trimming removed 5 bases at V and 3 bases at J, with 19 bases between. The germline V gene encodes CDR1 SEHNR and CDR2 FQNEAQ (reference sequence). CDR3 length: 16 amino acids. The CDR3 loop is CASSPRGGPGDTEAFF. In nucleotides, the CDR3 is TGTGCCAGCAGCCCTAGGGGGGGGCCTGGGGACACTGAAGCTTTCTTT.

This clonotype has at least ten counts. V usage is TRBV12-3 or TRBV12-4 and J usage is TRBJ2-1; D is uncertain. The ends were cut back, 5 bases at V and 4 bases at J, with 15 bases in the middle. This CDR3 region has 15 residues. The DNA for the CDR3 is TGTGCCAGCAGTCCCCCCCGTACTTCGTACAATGAGCAGTTCTTC. This codes for CASSPPRTSYNEQFF.

J is TRBJ2-1 and V is TRBV11-3; D is undetermined. CDR3 size: 12 residues. The V end was cut by 4 bases, the J end by 8 bases, with 9 bases between. Germline CDR1 SGHNT, CDR2 YENEEA. This CDR3 is CASSSTSYEQFF. CDR3 bases: TGTGCCAGCAGCTCGACAAGCTATGAGCAGTTCTTC. Full variable domain (remainder filled in from reference TRBV11-3 and TRBJ2-1): EAGVVQSPRYKIIEKKQPVAFWCNPISGHNTLYWYLQNLGQGPELLIRYENEEAVDDSQLPKDRFSAERLKGVDSTLKIQPAELGDSAVYLCASSSTSYEQFFGPGTRLTVL.

In its sample, this clonotype was seen a few times. The limits of the CDR3 on the DNA are not certain, so only TCRdb's listed CDR3 is given. This CDR3 reads CASSSSAAAKNIQYF. The rearrangement links TRBV6-5 to TRBJ2-4. The CDR3 is 15 amino acids in total, end residues counted. The germline V gene encodes CDR1 MNHEY and CDR2 SVGAGI.

V and J are TRBV10-2 and TRBJ2-7; 11 nucleotides match TRBD2. The length of the CDR3 is 15 residues. CDR1 and CDR2 (germline): WSHSY, SAAADI. After removal of 5 bases from V and 2 bases from J, the junction contained 5 bases not matched to a gene. In DNA form, the CDR3 reads TGCGCCAGCAGTCCGGGACTAGCGGATCCCTACGAGCAGTACGTC. Protein product: CASSPGLADPYEQYV.

V gene TRBV9 combines with J gene TRBJ2-5; 7 nucleotides agree with TRBD2. CDR3 length: 15 residues. Germline V gene data show CDR1 as SGDLS and CDR2 as YYNGEE. Unmatched junction bases numbered 7, after V lost 0 bases and J lost 5 bases. CDR3 in amino acids: CASSVGSGGPETQYF. The CDR3 DNA follows: TGTGCCAGCAGCGTAGGGTCGGGAGGCCCGGAGACCCAGTACTTC.

This rearrangement joins TRBV7-6 to TRBJ2-1, with 7 bases that match TRBD1. V dropped 4 bases and J dropped 6; count of bases not matched to a gene: 6. This CDR3 has 14 residues. Looked up from germline, CDR1 is SGHVS and CDR2 is FNYEAQ. CDR3 DNA sequence: TGTGCCAGCAGCTCAAGATCAGGGGGCAATGAGCAGTTCTTC. Amino acid sequence: CASSSRSGGNEQFF.

This clonotype was detected ten times or more. The chain carries TRBV29-1 and TRBJ2-7; TRBD1 might be the D (5 bases). The length of the CDR3 is 12 residues. Trimming left V 3 bases short and J 4 bases short, with 10 bases between. Germline V gives CDR1 SQVTM, CDR2 ANQGSEA. The CDR3 is CSVEGRAYEQYF. DNA for the CDR3: TGCAGCGTTGAGGGCAGGGCTTACGAGCAGTACTTC.

In this sample, this clonotype turned up many times. This chain uses TRBV5-5 with TRBJ2-7; 8 bases are a match to TRBD2. The J segment lost 3 bases and the V segment lost 3 bases, leaving 8 bases of the junction unmatched. In germline, CDR1 is SGHKS, CDR2 YYEKEE (reference sequence). The CDR3 has 15 residues. Here the CDR3 DNA reads TGTGCCAGCAGCTACCAGGGGAGCGGGAGCTACGAGCAGTACTTC. The encoded protein is CASSYQGSGSYEQYF.

This chain uses TRBV7-9 with TRBJ2-3; D unresolved. Germline V lookup: CDR1 SEHNR, CDR2 FQNEAQ (reference sequence). This CDR3 is built from 16 residues. V lost 5 bases and J 0 bases, leaving 15 bases between the germline ends. The CDR3 nucleotides read TGTGCCAGCAGCGCCTGGACCGGACCTAGCACAGATACGCAGTATTTT. Protein: CASSAWTGPSTDTQYF.

This clonotype was picked up a small number of times. V and J are TRBV7-9 and TRBJ2-7; a possible D gene is TRBD2 (5 bases). V was clipped by 6 bases and J by 0 bases, with 9 bases between them. Germline CDR1 SEHNR, CDR2 FQNEAQ (reference sequence). The CDR3 runs to 13 residues. CDR3 in amino acids: CASSKTNSYEQYF. The CDR3 DNA follows: TGTGCCAGCAGTAAGACTAACTCCTACGAGCAGTACTTC. The entire variable domain, with the rest obtained from reference TRBV7-9 and TRBJ2-7, is as follows: DTGVSQNPRHKITKRGQNVTFRCDPISEHNRLYWYRQTLGQGPEFLTYFQNEAQLEKSRLLSDRFSAERPKGSFSTLEIQRTEQGDSAMYLCASSKTNSYEQYFGPGTRLTVT.

This clonotype was seen a few times. The V gene is TRBV20-1, the J gene TRBJ2-2, with TRBD1 identical over 9 bases. This CDR3 is built from 15 residues. Germline V gene data show CDR1 as DFQATT and CDR2 as SNEGSKA (reference sequence). The trim removed 0 bases at V and 9 bases at J, leaving 8 bases unmatched. CDR3 nucleotide sequence: TGCAGTGCTAGAGACTCCGGGACAGGGCGAAGGGAGCTGTTTTTT. Translated: CSARDSGTGRRELFF.

The chain links TRBV6-2 or TRBV6-3 to TRBJ2-1, with D perhaps matching TRBD1 (6 bases). V dropped 5 bases and J dropped 2 bases, with 16 bases sitting between them. Germline-derived CDR1 and CDR2 are MNHEY and SVGEGT. The CDR3 runs to 16 residues. CDR3 region: CASSSVNRVPYNEQFF. The CDR3, as DNA: TGTGCCAGCAGTAGTGTTAACAGGGTCCCCTACAATGAGCAGTTCTTC.

This clonotype was counted only a few times. This chain uses TRBV27 with TRBJ2-1, with D unclear. CDR3 length equals 13 residues. V was shortened by 5 bases and J by 6 bases, with 11 bases between the two germline ends. Germline CDR1 MNHEY, CDR2 SMNVEV (reference sequence). The CDR3 coding sequence is TGTGCCAGCAGTCTAACACTTATCAATGAGCAGTTCTTC. Its protein is CASSLTLINEQFF.

This clonotype showed up just a few times. This chain links TRBV4-2 with TRBJ2-1; 14 nucleotides agree with TRBD2. V was pared by 3 bases and J by 10 bases, with 5 bases of the junction left unmatched. Germline V gene sequence: CDR1 LGHNA, CDR2 YNFKEQ. This CDR3 is built from 15 residues. Here the CDR3 DNA reads TGTGCCAGCAGCCAGACTAGCGGGGGGGCCGAGGAGCAGTTCTTC. Its translation is CASSQTSGGAEEQFF.

The chain links TRBV7-9 to TRBJ1-2; no clear D. V was shortened by 4 bases and J by 5 bases, with 11 bases between the two germline ends. The CDR3 runs to 13 residues. In germline, CDR1 is SEHNR, CDR2 FQNEAQ (reference sequence). The CDR3 DNA is TGTGCCAGCAGCTATAAGTCAGCTTATGGCTACACCTTC. The encoded protein is CASSYKSAYGYTF.

This clonotype was seen a few times. The chain carries TRBV7-9 and TRBJ2-5; 9 bases match TRBD2. The germline V gene encodes CDR1 SEHNR and CDR2 FQNEAQ (reference sequence). V was pared by 5 bases and J by 0 bases, with 7 bases of the junction left unmatched. This CDR3 is built from 16 residues. The DNA for the CDR3 is TGTGCCAGCAGCCCTCGTAGCGGGGGAGACCAAGAGACCCAGTACTTC. It specifies CASSPRSGGDQETQYF.

This clonotype was observed at least ten times. The V call is TRBV27, the J call TRBJ2-1; unclear D gene. The CDR3 spans 11 residues. The germline gives CDR1 MNHEY, CDR2 SMNVEV (reference sequence). The V end was cut by 6 bases, the J end by 5 bases, with 5 bases between. The CDR3 sequence: CASSSDNEQFF. CDR3 DNA sequence: TGTGCCAGCAGCTCAGACAATGAGCAGTTCTTC.

The gene calls are TRBV19 and TRBJ2-1; D unclear. The CDR3 extends over 16 amino acids. Trimming stripped 2 bases from V and 10 bases from J, with 21 bases between. Germline-derived CDR1 and CDR2 are LNHDA and SQIVND (reference sequence). CDR3 region: CASSILPRSLATEQFF. The CDR3 DNA sequence: TGTGCCAGTAGTATACTCCCCCGTAGTCTGGCCACCGAGCAGTTCTTC.